A single sample gave rise to the 20 T cell receptor beta chains below, sequenced in a study of Ad26.COV2.S vaccination and SARS-CoV-2 variants. The assay was immunoSEQ multiplex PCR, and TCRdb's table has in-frame clones only and misses some. Of around 300,000 clones listed, approximately 86% are singletons. Indicated treatment: 15 to 20 received Ad26.COV2.S at low or high dose, single or two shots; roughly five received placebo; per-sample allocation not given. The samples were gathered on day 63 after the first injection of vaccine or placebo. The sequencing used peripheral blood, collected in a trial of Ad26.COV2.S vaccine versus placebo. These receptors came from a person aged 18 to 65 who received the Ad26.COV2.S COVID-19 vaccine or a placebo.

The chain uses TRBV7-2 and TRBJ1-5; a possible D gene is TRBD1 (6 bases). The V end was cut by 5 bases, the J end by 3 bases, with 14 bases between. The CDR3 extends over 15 amino acids. Germline V gene lookup returns CDR1 SGHTA and CDR2 FQGNSA. The CDR3 DNA follows: TGTGCCAGCAGCCCTTCGGACAGCTTCAATCAGCCCCAGCATTTT. Translated, it gives CASSPSDSFNQPQHF.

The chain links TRBV3-1 (or the pseudogene TRBV3-2) to TRBJ2-7, with 12 bases fitting TRBD1. The ends lost 6 bases at V and 6 bases at J; junction bases unmatched: 15. Germline values: CDR1 LGHDT, CDR2 YNNKEL (reference sequence). The CDR3 spans 17 residues. The CDR3 DNA sequence: TGTGCCAGCAGGGCCGGGACAGGGGGCGCAGGGGGGCCCGAGCAGTACTTC. As protein: CASRAGTGGAGGPEQYF.

V and J are TRBV3-1 (or the pseudogene TRBV3-2) and TRBJ2-3; D uncertain. V lost 1 base and J 3 bases, leaving 14 bases between the germline ends. Germline lookup yields CDR1 LGHDT and CDR2 YNNKEL (reference sequence). The CDR3 is 16 amino acids. The CDR3: CASSQGAMGGTDTQYF. In DNA, the CDR3 is TGTGCCAGCAGCCAAGGTGCAATGGGTGGAACAGATACGCAGTATTTT.

CDR3 sequence: CASSSIYRTDLSNQPQHF. The CDR3 DNA follows: TGTGCCAGCAGTTCTATTTACAGGACAGATCTTAGCAATCAGCCCCAGCATTTT. V gene TRBV28 combines with J gene TRBJ1-5; tentative D call: TRBD1 (6 bases). Per the germline V gene, CDR1 is MDHEN and CDR2 is SYDVKM. The CDR3 runs 18 residues. Trimming left V 4 bases short and J 0 bases short, with 19 bases between.

The V gene is TRBV5-5, the J gene TRBJ2-7, with TRBD1 matching 10 bases. The CDR3 loop spans 16 amino acids. From germline, CDR1 is SGHKS and CDR2 YYEKEE (reference sequence). Trimming cost V 0 bases and J 0 bases; bases outside gene matches: 3. This chain's CDR3 is CASSLATGGSSYEQYF. Written as DNA, the CDR3 is TGTGCCAGCAGCTTGGCGACAGGGGGCAGCTCCTACGAGCAGTACTTC.

CDR3 loop: CASSPGQGVNYGYTF. CDR3 DNA: TGTGCCAGCAGCCCCGGACAGGGCGTCAACTATGGCTACACCTTC. The chain carries TRBV9 and TRBJ1-2; 8 nucleotides agree with TRBD1. The CDR3 contains 15 residues. The V segment lost 4 bases and the J segment 2 bases; nucleotides outside the gene matches: 7. The V gene's germline CDR1 is SGDLS and CDR2 YYNGEE.

The chain has TRBV7-8 and TRBJ2-3; D ambiguous. Trimming took 8 bases from V and 1 from J, leaving 7 bases between them. Germline V gene lookup returns CDR1 SGHVS and CDR2 FQNEAQ. This CDR3 region has 12 residues. CDR3 sequence: CASAPGTDTQYF. The CDR3 coding sequence is TGTGCCAGCGCGCCGGGCACAGATACGCAGTATTTT.

This clone was detected once. This rearrangement joins TRBV3-1 (or the pseudogene TRBV3-2) to TRBJ2-5; 14 nucleotides agree with TRBD2. V shed 3 bases, J shed 5 bases, and the junction held 2 bases outside the gene matches. The length of the CDR3 is 15 residues. Germline assignment: CDR1 LGHDT and CDR2 YNNKEL (reference sequence). CDR3 sequence: CASSQTSGGGETQYF. DNA of the CDR3: TGTGCCAGCAGCCAGACTAGCGGGGGGGGCGAGACCCAGTACTTC.

The chain uses TRBV7-7 and TRBJ1-2; D remains ambiguous. Per the germline V gene, CDR1 is SSHAT and CDR2 is FNYEAQ (reference sequence). The CDR3 sequence is 16 residues long. V was cut by 5 bases and J by 8 bases, with 24 bases left in between. The CDR3 here is CASSPEPDCFKVGYTF. CDR3 nucleotide sequence: TGTGCCAGCAGCCCAGAGCCGGACTGCTTTAAGGTAGGCTACACCTTC.

The chain links TRBV24-1 to TRBJ1-2, with D maybe TRBD1 (5 bases). V was clipped by 3 bases and J by 3 bases, with 19 bases between them. This CDR3 comprises 17 residues. Germline V gives CDR1 KGHDR, CDR2 SFDVKD. CDR3 coding DNA: TGTGCCACCAGTGATGCCCGACAGCGCGATCGGGACTATGGCTACACCTTC. Translated, it gives CATSDARQRDRDYGYTF.

As concerns this clone: The same CDR3 also results from other DNA sequences found in this sample. The chain links TRBV5-8 to TRBJ2-3; D uncertain. The germline V gene has CDR1 SGHTS and CDR2 YDEGEE. V was pared by 5 bases and J by 0 bases, with 4 bases between. The CDR3 runs to 12 residues. CDR3 region: CASRFSTDTQYF. Here the CDR3 DNA reads TGTGCCAGCAGGTTTAGCACAGATACGCAGTATTTT.

The V gene is TRBV5-3, the J gene TRBJ2-2; no firm D call. TRBV5-3 counts as an open reading frame of uncertain function. Trimming cost V 8 bases and J 3 bases, with 17 bases left between them. This CDR3 contains 15 residues. CDR3 bases: TGTGCCAGGCCCGGCATAGGCGGTCACACCGGGGAGCTGTTTTTT. It yields the protein CARPGIGGHTGELFF.

This clone occurred a few times. This rearrangement joins TRBV5-4 to TRBJ1-1, with 7 bases aligning to TRBD1. V gave up 1 base and J gave up 0 bases; unmatched junction bases: 6. Germline assignment: CDR1 SGHNT and CDR2 YYREEE (reference sequence). The CDR3 loop spans 16 amino acids. CDR3 in DNA: TGTGCCAGCAGCTTGAGGAGGGGGCTCATGAACACTGAAGCTTTCTTT. Protein sequence: CASSLRRGLMNTEAFF.

This chain links TRBV5-1 with TRBJ1-1; 8 bases are shared with TRBD1. Germline V gives CDR1 SGHRS, CDR2 YFSETQ. V lost 4 bases, J lost 6 bases, and 5 bases stayed unmatched. The CDR3 contains 13 residues. The CDR3 DNA follows: TGCGCCAGCAGCCTGGACAGGGAGGCTGAAGCTTTCTTT. Residues: CASSLDREAEAFF. The complete variable domain, with remaining parts taken from reference TRBV5-1 and TRBJ1-1, reads KAGVTQTPRYLIKTRGQQVTLSCSPISGHRSVSWYQQTPGQGLQFLFEYFSETQRNKGNFPGRFSGRQFSNSRSEMNVSTLELGDSALYLCASSLDREAEAFFGQGTRLTVV.

The chain employs TRBV6-5 and TRBJ2-5; D might be TRBD1 (6 bases). There are 14 residues in the CDR3. Trimming shortened V by 5 bases and J by 5 bases, and 15 bases separated the two germline ends. Germline V gene sequence: CDR1 MNHEY, CDR2 SVGAGI. CDR3 protein: CASSTIVGAETQYF. CDR3 bases: TGTGCCAGCAGTACTATTGTGGGGGCGGAGACCCAGTACTTC.

The chain joins TRBV29-1 to TRBJ1-2; 7 positions agree with TRBD1. V lost 7 bases and J lost 8; bases outside the gene matches: 10. The germline V gene has CDR1 SQVTM and CDR2 ANQGSEA. The CDR3 totals 12 residues. CDR3 sequence reads: CSAVQGIEGYTF. For the CDR3, the DNA is TGCAGCGCCGTACAGGGGATTGAGGGCTACACCTTC.

This clone is a singleton in its sample. The J gene is TRBJ1-2, the V gene TRBV28; 7 bases are a match to TRBD1. V shed 5 bases, J shed 3 bases, and the junction held 6 bases outside the gene matches. Germline CDR1 MDHEN, CDR2 SYDVKM. The CDR3 runs to 14 residues. The CDR3 loop reads CASSPPGQYYGYTF. The CDR3 coding sequence is TGTGCCAGCAGTCCCCCGGGACAGTACTATGGCTACACCTTC.

The chain couples TRBV7-2 to TRBJ1-2; tentative D call: TRBD1 (6 bases). V was pared by 6 bases and J by 8 bases, with 19 bases between. Germline CDR1 reads SGHTA; CDR2 reads FQGNSA. The CDR3 length is 14 residues. As DNA, the CDR3 is TGTGCCAGCAGTCCCAATGTGGGGGGCTCGGGCTACACCTTC. It encodes CASSPNVGGSGYTF. Variable domain in full (rest from reference TRBV7-2 and TRBJ1-2): GAGVSQSPSNKVTEKGKDVELRCDPISGHTALYWYRQSLGQGLEFLIYFQGNSAPDKSGLPSDRFSAERTGGSVSTLTIQRTQQEDSAVYLCASSPNVGGSGYTFGSGTRLTVV.

The chain couples TRBV28 to TRBJ1-2; weak D call: TRBD1 (5 bases). Germline CDR1 reads MDHEN; CDR2 reads SYDVKM. V was trimmed by 5 bases and J by 9 bases, leaving 13 bases between them. This CDR3 has 12 amino acids. DNA for the CDR3: TGTGCCAGCAGTCCGTTACGGGGGAGCTACACCTTC. This codes for CASSPLRGSYTF.

The genes are TRBV9 and TRBJ1-1; 8 positions agree with TRBD1. Germline values: CDR1 SGDLS, CDR2 YYNGEE. The V segment lost 3 bases and the J segment 3 bases; nucleotides outside the gene matches: 7. CDR3 length: 15 residues. CDR3 nucleotides: TGTGCCAGCAGCGGAACCGGGACAGGATACACTGAAGCTTTCTTT. Translated: CASSGTGTGYTEAFF.